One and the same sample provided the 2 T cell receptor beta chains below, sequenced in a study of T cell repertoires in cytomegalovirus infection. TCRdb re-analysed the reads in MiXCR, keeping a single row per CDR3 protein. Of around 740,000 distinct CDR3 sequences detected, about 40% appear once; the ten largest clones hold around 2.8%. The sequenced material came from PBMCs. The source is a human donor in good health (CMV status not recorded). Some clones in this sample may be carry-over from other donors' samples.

The CDR3 DNA sequence: TGTGCCACGGGACAGCTCGTGGATAGCAATCAGCCCCAGCATTTT. Its protein is CATGQLVDSNQPQHF. The rearrangement links TRBV10-3 to TRBJ1-5; TRBD1 matches 7 bases. CDR1 is ENHRY and CDR2 is SYGVKD in the germline V gene. CDR3 length equals 15 residues. V lost 10 bases to trimming and J lost 0 bases; unmatched junction nucleotides: 9.

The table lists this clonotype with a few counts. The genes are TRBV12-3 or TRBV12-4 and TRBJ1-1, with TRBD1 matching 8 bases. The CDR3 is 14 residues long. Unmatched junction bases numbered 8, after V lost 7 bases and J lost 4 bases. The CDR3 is CASTSNRGTTEAFF. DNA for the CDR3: TGTGCCAGCACCTCTAACAGGGGGACCACTGAAGCTTTCTTT.